The 22 T cell receptor beta chains listed next were all sequenced from one sample in a study of follicular helper T cells after annual influenza vaccination. Time point reported: 2014-2015 season, pre-vaccination. The protocol was immunoSEQ multiplex PCR, while the TCRdb copy is restricted to in-frame clones and leaves out a portion. This sample yields approximately 25,000 clones, of which about 82% are seen a single time; 0.95% to 1.5% belongs to the top ten. Sample: CXCR5+ CD38- circulating T follicular helper cells from blood, taken on the day of influenza vaccination. As for subset: circulating Tfh, non-naive CD4+CXCR5+PD-1+ (ICOS+CD38+ or ICOS-CD38-). These TCRs come from an adult who received the influenza vaccine.

The rearrangement joins TRBV30 to TRBJ1-3; D is undetermined. The CDR3 consists of 13 residues. V was pared by 1 base and J by 0 bases, with 4 bases between. CDR1 is GTSNPN, CDR2 SVGIG, per germline (reference sequence). The CDR3 nucleotides are TGTGCCTGGAGTGCCTTCTCTGGAAACACCATATATTTT. Its translation is CAWSAFSGNTIYF.

The chain combines TRBV14 with TRBJ1-2, with a possible D match to TRBD1 (6 bases). The germline V gene encodes CDR1 SGHDN and CDR2 FVKESK. V was clipped by 5 bases and J by 0 bases, with 10 bases between them. The CDR3 runs 14 residues. The CDR3 loop is CASSYRQANYGYTF. In DNA, the CDR3 is TGTGCCAGCAGCTACAGACAGGCTAACTATGGCTACACCTTC.

This chain uses TRBV2 with TRBJ2-7; a weak D match, TRBD1 (6 bases). Per the germline V gene, CDR1 is SNHLY and CDR2 is FYNNEI. The CDR3 runs to 14 residues. Trimming cost V 6 bases and J 9 bases, with 21 bases left between them. CDR3 sequence (DNA): TGTGCCAGCAGCACCGGGACAACCCCCACAGGGCAGTACTTC. Protein sequence: CASSTGTTPTGQYF.

J is TRBJ2-1 and V is TRBV30; D gene unclear. Trimming stripped 0 bases from V and 5 bases from J, with 8 bases between. The CDR3 covers 13 residues. Germline values: CDR1 GTSNPN, CDR2 SVGIG (reference sequence). For the CDR3, the DNA is TGTGCCTGGAGTGTACGAGCGAACAATGAGCAGTTCTTC. As protein: CAWSVRANNEQFF.

The rearrangement joins TRBV7-9 to TRBJ2-3, with 9 bases matching TRBD2. The CDR3 covers 15 residues. The trim removed 5 bases at V and 9 bases at J, leaving 12 bases unmatched. CDR1 and CDR2 (germline): SEHNR, FQNEAQ (reference sequence). The CDR3 sequence: CASSRTSDTTRTQYF. For the CDR3, the DNA is TGTGCCAGCAGCCGGACTAGCGACACGACCAGAACGCAGTATTTT.

V gene TRBV5-1 combines with J gene TRBJ2-5, with 11 bases that match TRBD1. CDR1 is SGHRS, CDR2 YFSETQ, per germline. CDR3 size: 14 residues. Trimming removed 4 bases from V and 5 bases from J; junction bases left unmatched: 4. The CDR3 nucleotides are TGCGCCAGCAGCGGACAGGGGGCCCTGGAGACCCAGTACTTC. This translates into CASSGQGALETQYF.

This rearrangement joins TRBV11-2 to TRBJ2-1; 9 nucleotides agree with TRBD1. V shed 2 bases, J shed 5 bases, and the junction held 16 bases outside the gene matches. Per the germline V gene, CDR1 is SGHAT and CDR2 is FQNNGV. This CDR3 comprises 19 residues. The CDR3 loop reads CASSLLASSGTGINNEQFF. The CDR3 coding sequence is TGTGCCAGCAGCTTACTAGCCAGCTCCGGGACAGGGATAAACAATGAGCAGTTCTTC.

The rearrangement links TRBV18 to TRBJ1-5; maybe TRBD1 (5 bases). Germline V gene data show CDR1 as KGHSH and CDR2 as LQKENI. This CDR3 spans 14 amino acids. The V and J ends lost 5 bases and 4 bases respectively, with 12 bases between them. The CDR3 spells CASSTGGDNQPQHF. The CDR3 region has the DNA TGTGCCAGCTCAACTGGGGGGGATAATCAGCCCCAGCATTTT.

This sequence joins TRBV7-9 and TRBJ2-2; 9 bases align to TRBD1. In germline, CDR1 is SEHNR, CDR2 FQNEAQ (reference sequence). The V gene end was trimmed by 3 bases and the J gene end by 5 bases; junction bases not matched to a gene: 4. The CDR3 extends over 15 amino acids. CDR3 loop: CASSFSGTGTGELFF. The CDR3 region has the DNA TGTGCCAGCAGCTTCTCCGGGACAGGGACCGGGGAGCTGTTTTTT.

This chain joins TRBV5-4 and TRBJ1-2; 7 bases align to TRBD1. V lost 4 bases and J lost 5; bases outside the gene matches: 8. This CDR3 spans 14 amino acids. CDR1 and CDR2 from the germline V gene are SGHNT and YYREEE (reference sequence). CDR3 residues: CASSQGVLGYGYTF. The CDR3 DNA is TGTGCCAGCAGCCAGGGGGTCCTTGGGTATGGCTACACCTTC.

The rearrangement joins TRBV4-1 to TRBJ1-2, with 8 nucleotides matching TRBD1. The germline gives CDR1 MGHRA, CDR2 YSYEKL. This CDR3 has 14 amino acids. V dropped 1 base and J dropped 8; count of bases not matched to a gene: 6. CDR3 coding DNA: TGCGCCAGCAGCCAAGCTCCGACAGGGGAAGGCTACACCTTC. It specifies CASSQAPTGEGYTF.

This chain connects TRBV6-5 to TRBJ1-4; no firm D call. The CDR3 is 15 residues long. V lost 0 bases and J lost 6, with 11 bases in between. Germline-derived CDR1 and CDR2 are MNHEY and SVGAGI. In nucleotides, the CDR3 is TGTGCCAGCAGTTACTCTTGGGAGGTTTATGAAAAACTGTTTTTT. Translated, it gives CASSYSWEVYEKLFF.

The chain carries TRBV12-5 and TRBJ2-5; D is ambiguous. Per the germline V gene, CDR1 is LGHNT and CDR2 is FRNRAP. The V end was cut by 8 bases, the J end by 5 bases, with 9 bases between. CDR3 length: 11 residues. The CDR3 sequence is CASSGAETQYF. CDR3 nucleotide sequence: TGTGCTAGTTCGGGTGCGGAGACCCAGTACTTC.

The gene calls are TRBV19 and TRBJ2-7; 10 nucleotides match TRBD2. V lost 2 bases, J lost 0 bases, and 4 bases stayed unmatched. From germline, CDR1 is LNHDA and CDR2 SQIVND (reference sequence). The CDR3 is 16 amino acids. CDR3 nucleotide sequence: TGTGCCAGTAGTATACGGCTAGCGGGGGCCTCCTACGAGCAGTACTTC. Its translation is CASSIRLAGASYEQYF.

The rearrangement links TRBV5-4 to TRBJ2-1, with 8 nucleotides matching TRBD2. Germline CDR1 is SGHNT and CDR2 is YYREEE (reference sequence). V gave up 4 bases and J gave up 6 bases; unmatched junction bases: 9. This CDR3 contains 15 residues. CDR3: CASSHPSGGSNEQFF. The CDR3 DNA follows: TGTGCCAGCAGCCACCCCAGCGGGGGTAGCAATGAGCAGTTCTTC.

The chain is built from TRBV4-2 and TRBJ2-2, with TRBD2 identical over 12 bases. J was trimmed by 5 bases and V by 0 bases; bases with no gene match: 10. CDR3 length equals 19 residues. Germline V CDR1 and CDR2: LGHNA, YNFKEQ. This chain's CDR3 is CASSQDLLAGGPGTGELFF. DNA for the CDR3: TGTGCCAGCAGCCAAGATCTGCTAGCGGGAGGGCCGGGGACCGGGGAGCTGTTTTTT.

The chain links TRBV15 to TRBJ2-2, with TRBD2 as a possible D gene (6 bases). The CDR3 length is 16 residues. Germline V CDR1 and CDR2: LNHNV, YYDKDF (reference sequence). Deletions cut 0 bases from V and 0 bases from J, with 8 bases between. The CDR3 here is CATSRDPGANTGELFF. In nucleotides, the CDR3 is TGTGCCACCAGCAGAGATCCGGGGGCGAACACCGGGGAGCTGTTTTTT.

This clone occurred a few times. The chain has TRBV7-9 and TRBJ1-2, with D possibly being TRBD1 (6 bases). V lost 2 bases, J lost 8 bases, and 15 bases lay in between. The germline V gene has CDR1 SEHNR and CDR2 FQNEAQ (reference sequence). This CDR3 is 14 amino acids long. The CDR3 DNA reads as TGTGCCAGCAGCTTAAGTATAGGACAGATGGGCTACACCTTC. Encoded protein: CASSLSIGQMGYTF.

This rearrangement joins TRBV2 to TRBJ2-3, with 10 bases identical to TRBD1. Trimming cost V 6 bases and J 3 bases; bases outside gene matches: 9. The CDR3 has 16 residues. From germline, CDR1 is SNHLY and CDR2 FYNNEI. Written as DNA, the CDR3 is TGTGCCAGCAGCAGCGGCCGGACAGGGGGTACAGATACGCAGTATTTT. Its protein product is CASSSGRTGGTDTQYF.

The gene calls are TRBV6-5 and TRBJ2-5; possible D gene TRBD2, 6 bases. This CDR3 region has 15 residues. V shed 7 bases and J shed 5 bases, with 20 bases lying between them. Germline CDR1 and CDR2: MNHEY and SVGAGI. The CDR3: CASTSSGGSGETQYF. The DNA of the CDR3 is TGTGCCAGCACGTCTTCTGGAGGGAGTGGGGAGACCCAGTACTTC.

This clone was seen a handful of times. This rearrangement joins TRBV28 to TRBJ2-7; TRBD1 matches 11 bases. The germline CDR1 and CDR2 sequences are MDHEN and SYDVKM. The V gene end was trimmed by 6 bases and the J gene end by 6 bases; junction bases not matched to a gene: 16. The CDR3 runs to 17 residues. The CDR3 DNA follows: TGTGCCAGCAGCCCCCCGGGACAGGGGGTATCAAGTCCCGAGCAGTACTTC. This sequence encodes CASSPPGQGVSSPEQYF.

The rearrangement links TRBV1 to TRBJ2-2; the table's TRBD1 call for D was not verified on the DNA. TRBV1 counts as a pseudogene. This CDR3 has 14 amino acids. CDR3 amino acids: CTSSPKSSTGELFF. CDR3 DNA sequence: TGCACCAGCAGCCCGAAATCCAGCACCGGGGAGCTGTTTTTT.